This record looks at one T cell receptor (beta chain) sequence and its context. As yet, its antigen is unknown. The sample is drawn from a study of identical twins. Study results and limitations: Models, which agreed with sharing between unrelated individuals, nonetheless underestimated the out-of-frame TCR alpha sharing seen in monozygotic twins. It was cross-sectional statistical analysis, not following the same donors, that the conclusions relied on.

Template switching added a universal primer site, and cDNA bore unique molecular identifiers. TCRdb independently ran MiXCR on the 5' RACE reads; one entry per CDR3 protein. Among roughly 250,000 distinct CDR3 sequences, more than 13% were seen once, and the ten largest hold around 9%. There are 14 residues in the CDR3. The germline V gene has CDR1 DFQATT and CDR2 SNEGSKA (reference sequence). After removal of 5 bases from V and 8 bases from J, the junction contained 11 bases not matched to a gene. Every donor was a healthy Caucasian. The TCR originated in a woman aged 18-29 years in good health. J is TRBJ2-1 and V is TRBV20-1; 8 bases fit TRBD2. Material: memory (CD45RO+) T cells sorted from blood. The CDR3 nucleotides are TGCAGTGCTGCAGTAGGGACTAGGAGGTATGAGCAGTTCTTC. Translation gives CSAAVGTRRYEQFF.